This note documents a single T cell receptor (beta chain) sequence. In its sample, this clone was seen a few times. The specificity of this receptor is unknown. Per-base quality was not reported, and no clone a single base away is much larger than it. The CDR3 covers 15 residues, taking in both the cysteine and the phenylalanine. This entry keeps only the CDR3 DNA: 45 bases, framed from base 1. V ends up 3 bases short and J 7 bases short, with an unmatched junction base count of 3. From the germline V gene, CDR1 is SGDLS and CDR2 is YYNGEE. TCRbeta CDR3 regions were amplified from genomic DNA by means of the immunoSEQ Assay, a bias-controlled multiplex PCR. As for the original processing: Nucleated cell counts per sample were estimated from amplification of reference gene primers within the assay. To quantify the absolute abundance of each unique TCRbeta CDR3 rearrangement, sequence reads were collapsed and filtered. For each sample, productive Simpson clonality was calculated as the square root of Simpson's diversity index over productive rearrangements. TCRdb re-hosts the immuneACCESS table, in-frame sequences only. Its copies lack some clones; in the studies checked, an unresolved V gene accounts for under half of them, and the cause for the rest is not known. The D gene and trimming were derived from the DNA, and the V and J assignments and clone size from that table. Within this sample are some 300,000 clones, with 88% of them counted one time only. Of the sample, approximately 1% is held by the ten largest clones.

The entry originates in a study of blood T cell repertoires in COVID-19 (TCRdb year 2020). Some background on the complete study: Samples covering the acute and convalescent phases of COVID-19 were provided by collaborators in the United States, Italy and Spain. A freely available public database, intended as a resource for researchers studying the immune response to SARS-CoV-2, is where the repertoires were released. Deeply sampled blood TCRbeta repertoires from subjects exposed to, actively infected with, or recovered from COVID-19 were included in the dataset. Sample metadata almost always included a de-identified subject ID, COVID-19 status, age in years and sex. The samples were drawn from two sources: the first 160 participants of the ongoing ImmuneRACE study, and 1,254 subjects contributed by 6 global collaborators. Where available, HLA class I and class II types were obtained from metadata supplied by the sample provider rather than from assay-based typing. The material from the prospective study consisted of cDNA or gDNA derived from T cells, B-cell-depleted T cells, or PBMCs.

The paper's findings and limits, for the study overall: The amount of clinical and demographic metadata varied by source and participant and was provided uncurated.

Enrolling through a virtual design, the prospective study's participants ranged in age from roughly 18 to 90 years and lived across 24 United States geographic areas. To assign participants to cohorts, the prospective study relied on clinical history that participants themselves reported in a screening survey and a study questionnaire. Recovered participants in ImmuneRACE Cohort 3 were defined as having two consecutive negative NP/OP PCR tests, clearance from a healthcare professional, or resolution of symptoms. In the prospective study, whole blood, serum and a nasopharyngeal or oropharyngeal swab were collected from each participant by mobile phlebotomists. Prospective study participants could optionally give additional blood draws and questionnaires over an approximately 2-month period. Before DNA extraction, prospective study blood samples were shipped either frozen or at room temperature.

The rearranged segments are TRBV9 and TRBJ1-6; the junction holds 11 bases that match TRBD1. Sample: PBMCs or T cells enriched from blood (not recorded which). The TCR sequence derives from a woman in her 30s who had recovered from COVID-19. The DNA reads as follows: TGTGCCAGCAGCGCCGGACAGGGGGCGAATTCACCCCTCCACTTT. Translated, it gives CASSAGQGANSPLHF.